The 7 T cell receptor beta chains presented below share a single source sample, sequenced in a study of T cell repertoires in cytomegalovirus infection. The antigens these receptors bind are not known. TCRdb re-called the reads with MiXCR, one entry per CDR3 protein. The table shows hundreds of thousands of distinct CDR3 sequences, with roughly 30% occurring only once. Sequences were derived from cultured CD8+ T cells from PBMCs, sampled from culture after CMV antigen stimulation. Receptors originate from a human donor in good health (CMV status not recorded). Some clones in this sample may be carry-over from other donors' samples.

This chain connects TRBV10-3 to TRBJ2-3, with D unresolved. The V gene's germline CDR1 is ENHRY and CDR2 SYGVKD. Between the trimmed V and J ends, which lost 8 bases and 2 bases, there was a span of 17 bases. This CDR3 has 15 amino acids. The CDR3 loop is CAIAEHLTNTDTQYF. In nucleotides, the CDR3 is TGTGCCATCGCTGAACACCTAACTAACACAGATACGCAGTATTTT.

V and J are TRBV11-2 and TRBJ2-3; 8 bases are shared with TRBD1. V lost 5 bases to trimming and J lost 7 bases; unmatched junction nucleotides: 11. CDR1 SGHAT and CDR2 FQNNGV come from the germline V gene. This CDR3 region has 15 residues. Here the CDR3 reads CASSDRDRYMYTQYF. The CDR3 DNA sequence: TGTGCCAGCAGCGACCGGGACAGGTACATGTATACGCAGTATTTT.

This clonotype has more than one count but fewer than ten. V is TRBV20-1 and J is TRBJ2-5; D may be TRBD2 (6 bases). Trimming took 5 bases from V and 1 from J, leaving 20 bases between them. This CDR3 contains 16 residues. Germline CDR1 is DFQATT and CDR2 is SNEGSKA (reference sequence). CDR3 sequence: CSALRAIRDSQETQYF. The CDR3 bases are TGCAGTGCTCTCCGGGCGATTAGGGACTCCCAAGAGACCCAGTACTTC.

The chain has TRBV14 and TRBJ1-5; unclear D gene. The CDR3 consists of 14 residues. V was trimmed by 5 bases and J by 5 bases, leaving 13 bases between them. Germline V gives CDR1 SGHDN, CDR2 FVKESK. The CDR3, as DNA: TGTGCCAGCAGCAAGACGGGGTTCGATCAGCCCCAGCATTTT. This gives the protein CASSKTGFDQPQHF.

This clonotype was counted ten times or more. The chain has TRBV7-2 and TRBJ2-1, with 7 bases fitting TRBD1. The CDR3 has 14 residues. Germline CDR1 reads SGHTA; CDR2 reads FQGNSA. Trimming cost V 4 bases and J 6 bases; bases outside gene matches: 6. CDR3 bases: TGTGCCAGCAGCTCTCCGACAGGGTTCAATGAGCAGTTCTTC. Encoded protein: CASSSPTGFNEQFF. Full variable domain (remainder filled in from reference TRBV7-2 and TRBJ2-1): GAGVSQSPSNKVTEKGKDVELRCDPISGHTALYWYRQSLGQGLEFLIYFQGNSAPDKSGLPSDRFSAERTGGSVSTLTIQRTQQEDSAVYLCASSSPTGFNEQFFGPGTRLTVL.

This clonotype has just a few counts. V usage is TRBV6-5 and J usage is TRBJ2-3; TRBD2 aligns across 9 bases. Germline-derived CDR1 and CDR2 are MNHEY and SVGAGI. There are 14 residues in the CDR3. The V gene end was trimmed by 2 bases and the J gene end by 9 bases; junction bases not matched to a gene: 6. The DNA of the CDR3 is TGTGCCAGCAGTTACGGCCTAGCGGGACCGACGCAGTATTTT. It is translated as CASSYGLAGPTQYF.

This clonotype was observed many times. This chain uses TRBV7-9 with TRBJ2-7; TRBD1 might be the D (6 bases). The ends were cut back, 2 bases at V and 5 bases at J, with 13 bases in the middle. Germline CDR1 and CDR2: SEHNR and FQNEAQ (reference sequence). The length of the CDR3 is 14 residues. This CDR3 reads CASSLPYRVDEQYF. As DNA, the CDR3 is TGTGCCAGCAGCTTACCATACAGGGTCGACGAGCAGTACTTC.